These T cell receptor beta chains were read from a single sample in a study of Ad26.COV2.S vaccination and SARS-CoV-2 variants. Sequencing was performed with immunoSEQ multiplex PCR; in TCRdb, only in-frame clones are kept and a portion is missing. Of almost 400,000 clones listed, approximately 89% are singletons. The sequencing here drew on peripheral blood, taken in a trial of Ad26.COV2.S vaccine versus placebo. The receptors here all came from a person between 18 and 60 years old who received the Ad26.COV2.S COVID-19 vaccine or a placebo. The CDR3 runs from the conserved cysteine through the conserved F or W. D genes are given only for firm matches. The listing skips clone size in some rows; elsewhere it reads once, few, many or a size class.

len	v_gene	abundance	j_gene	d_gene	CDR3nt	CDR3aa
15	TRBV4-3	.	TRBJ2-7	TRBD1	TGCGCCAGCAGCCAAGCCAAAACAGGGGGCTACGAGCAGTACTTC	CASSQAKTGGYEQYF
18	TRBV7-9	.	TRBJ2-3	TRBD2	TGTGCCAGCAGCCCCTACCCCGGACTAGCGGGAGACCCAGATACGCAGTATTTT	CASSPYPGLAGDPDTQYF
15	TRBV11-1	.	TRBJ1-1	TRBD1	TGTGCCAGCAGCCTCGAGGACAGGGTCATCACTGAAGCTTTCTTT	CASSLEDRVITEAFF
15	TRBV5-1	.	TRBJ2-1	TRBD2	TGCGCCAGCAGCTTGGAGACTAGCAGCGGCAATGAGCAGTTCTTC	CASSLETSSGNEQFF
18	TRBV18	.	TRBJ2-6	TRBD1	TGTGCCAGCTCACCAACGGGACAGGGGGCCTCCGGGGCCAACGTCCTGACTTTC	CASSPTGQGASGANVLTF
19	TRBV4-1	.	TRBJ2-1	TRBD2	TGCGCCAGCAGCCAAGATAGTGGTAGCGGGAGGTCGGCCTACAATGAGCAGTTCTTC	CASSQDSGSGRSAYNEQFF
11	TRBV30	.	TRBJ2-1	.	TGTGCCTGGAAGCGAGGGGCGCGACAGTTCTTC	CAWKRGARQFF
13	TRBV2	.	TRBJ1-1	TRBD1	TGTGCCAGCAGTTCGGACAGGGACACTGAAGCTTTCTTT	CASSSDRDTEAFF
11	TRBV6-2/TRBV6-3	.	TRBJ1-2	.	TGTGCCAGCAGTCCCTCGGAGGGCTACACCTTC	CASSPSEGYTF
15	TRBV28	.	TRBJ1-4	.	TGTGCCAGCAGCCCCGCGGGGGTCACTAATGAAAAACTGTTTTTT	CASSPAGVTNEKLFF
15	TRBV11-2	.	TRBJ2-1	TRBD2	TGTGCCAGCAGGACCACTAGCGGGAGAGCGAATGAGCAGTTCTTC	CASRTTSGRANEQFF
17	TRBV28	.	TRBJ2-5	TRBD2	TGTGCCAGCAGTTTAGGCTCTAGCATGGGGGAGGGGGAGACCCAGTACTTC	CASSLGSSMGEGETQYF
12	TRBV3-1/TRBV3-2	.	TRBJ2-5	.	TGTGCCAGCAGCCAGGGGGCCGGGGCCCAGTACTTC	CASSQGAGAQYF
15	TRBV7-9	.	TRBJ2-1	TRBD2	TGTGCCAGCAGCCTCCGGACTAGCGGGGACAATGAGCAGTTCTTC	CASSLRTSGDNEQFF
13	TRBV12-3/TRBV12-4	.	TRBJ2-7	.	TGTGCCAGCAGTTTAGCTCGGAGGTTCGAGCAGTACTTC	CASSLARRFEQYF
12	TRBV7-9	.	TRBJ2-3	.	TGTGCCAGCAGCCCGTCCACAGATACGCAGTATTTT	CASSPSTDTQYF
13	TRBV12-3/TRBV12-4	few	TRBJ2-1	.	TGTGCCAGCAGTTCCCTGGGGTACAATGAGCAGTTCTTC	CASSSLGYNEQFF
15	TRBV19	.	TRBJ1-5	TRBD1	TGTGCCAGTAGTATGGACAGGGGGCTTGGTCAGCCCCAGCATTTT	CASSMDRGLGQPQHF
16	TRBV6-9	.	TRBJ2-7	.	TGTGCCACCTTGGGGTCGGGGGCAAGCTTAGCCTACGAGCAGTACTTC	CATLGSGASLAYEQYF
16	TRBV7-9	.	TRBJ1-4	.	TGTGCCAGCAGGGCGGGGACGGCGGCTTTTGGTGAAAAACTGTTTTTT	CASRAGTAAFGEKLFF
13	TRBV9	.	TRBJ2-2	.	TGTGCCAGCAGCGTAGCCGGGCTTCGGGAGCTGTTTTTT	CASSVAGLRELFF
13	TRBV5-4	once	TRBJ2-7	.	TGTGCCAGCAGCTTGTGGCAGGGGAACGAGCAGTACTTC	CASSLWQGNEQYF
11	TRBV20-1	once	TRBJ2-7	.	TGCAGTGCTTCTCGATCCTACGAGCAGTACTTC	CSASRSYEQYF
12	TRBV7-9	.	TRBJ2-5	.	TGTGCCAGCAGTTCGCCGGTCGAGACCCAGTACTTC	CASSSPVETQYF
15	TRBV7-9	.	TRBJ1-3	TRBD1	TGTGCCAGCAGCTCCGGGGACAGGTTTGGAAACACCATATATTTT	CASSSGDRFGNTIYF
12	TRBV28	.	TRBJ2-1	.	TGTGCCAGCACCGTAGGGGGGGGTGAGCAGTTCTTC	CASTVGGGEQFF
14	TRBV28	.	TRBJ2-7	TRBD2	TGTGCCAGCAGTTTCTCGGGACTAGCGGGGGAGCAGTACTTC	CASSFSGLAGEQYF
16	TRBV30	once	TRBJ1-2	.	TGTGCCTGGAGTGTTACGTTTAGAGTGGCCCGGGGTGGCTACACCTTC	CAWSVTFRVARGGYTF
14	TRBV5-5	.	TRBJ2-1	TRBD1	TGTGCCAGCAGCTTGGGGGACAGCTACAATGAGCAGTTCTTC	CASSLGDSYNEQFF
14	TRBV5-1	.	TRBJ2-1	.	TGCGCCAGCAGAATAACCGGGACCAGAAATGAGCAGTTCTTC	CASRITGTRNEQFF
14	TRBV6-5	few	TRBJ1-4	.	TGTGCCAGCAGACGCGTTCTAACTAATGAAAAACTGTTTTTT	CASRRVLTNEKLFF
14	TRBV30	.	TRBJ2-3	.	TGTGCCTGGAGTTTGGGTCCTAGCACAGATACGCAGTATTTT	CAWSLGPSTDTQYF
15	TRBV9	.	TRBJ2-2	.	TGTGCCAGCAGCGCCCAAGGACACAACACCGGGGAGCTGTTTTTT	CASSAQGHNTGELFF
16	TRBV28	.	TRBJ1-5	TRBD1	TGTGCCAGCAGTTTACCAGGGGGAAGCGGCAATCAGCCCCAGCATTTT	CASSLPGGSGNQPQHF
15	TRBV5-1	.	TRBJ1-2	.	TGCGCCAGCAGCTTGGCCGGACAGCGGAACTATGGCTACACCTTC	CASSLAGQRNYGYTF
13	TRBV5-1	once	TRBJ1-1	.	TGCGCCAGCAGCTATTCCAGGGGTACTGAAGCTTTCTTT	CASSYSRGTEAFF
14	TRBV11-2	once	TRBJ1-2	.	TGTGCCAGCAGCTTAGGAACCACGGACTATGGCTACACCTTC	CASSLGTTDYGYTF
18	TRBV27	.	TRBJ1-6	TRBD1	TGTGCCAGCAGCACCAACTGGGACAGGGGGCTTTCTAATTCACCCCTCCACTTT	CASSTNWDRGLSNSPLHF
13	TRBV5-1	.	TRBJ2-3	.	TGCGCCACATCGGGACCTAACACAGATACGCAGTATTTT	CATSGPNTDTQYF
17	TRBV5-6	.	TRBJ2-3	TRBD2	TGTGCCAGCAAGGAGGACAGCCCGGGACTAGTTACTGATACGCAGTATTTT	CASKEDSPGLVTDTQYF
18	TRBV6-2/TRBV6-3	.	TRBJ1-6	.	TGTGCCAGCAGTTCGGGACGCTCAGTCCGGGCCTATAATTCACCCCTCCACTTT	CASSSGRSVRAYNSPLHF
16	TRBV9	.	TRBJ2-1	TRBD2	TGTGCCAGCAGCCTTGGGGGGACTAGCGACTACAATGAGCAGTTCTTC	CASSLGGTSDYNEQFF
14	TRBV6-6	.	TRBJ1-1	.	TGTGCCAGCAGTACCAGCGGGTGGGGTACTGAAGCTTTCTTT	CASSTSGWGTEAFF
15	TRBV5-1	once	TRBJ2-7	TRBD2	TGCGCCAGCACCCCCACGGGACTAGTGCCTTACGAGCAGTACTTC	CASTPTGLVPYEQYF
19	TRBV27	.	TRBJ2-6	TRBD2	TGTGCCAGCAGCCCACTCGGACTAGCGGGCGTCTCTGGGGCCAACGTCCTGACTTTC	CASSPLGLAGVSGANVLTF